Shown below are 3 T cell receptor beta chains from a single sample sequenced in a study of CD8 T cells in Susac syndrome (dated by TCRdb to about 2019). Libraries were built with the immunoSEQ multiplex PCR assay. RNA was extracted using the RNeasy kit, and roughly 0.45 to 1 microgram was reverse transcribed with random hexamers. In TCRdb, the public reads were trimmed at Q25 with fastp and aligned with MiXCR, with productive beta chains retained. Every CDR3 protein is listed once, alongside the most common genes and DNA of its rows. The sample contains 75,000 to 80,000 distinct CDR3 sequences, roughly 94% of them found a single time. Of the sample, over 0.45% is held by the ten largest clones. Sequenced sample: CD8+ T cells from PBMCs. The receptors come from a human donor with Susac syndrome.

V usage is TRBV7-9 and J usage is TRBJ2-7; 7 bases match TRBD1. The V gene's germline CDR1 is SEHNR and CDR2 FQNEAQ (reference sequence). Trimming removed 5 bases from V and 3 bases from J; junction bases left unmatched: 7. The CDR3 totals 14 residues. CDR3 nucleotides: TGTGCCAGCAGCCCCCCGGACAGGAGCTACGAGCAGTACTTC. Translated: CASSPPDRSYEQYF. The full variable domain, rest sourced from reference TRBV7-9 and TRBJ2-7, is DTGVSQNPRHKITKRGQNVTFRCDPISEHNRLYWYRQTLGQGPEFLTYFQNEAQLEKSRLLSDRFSAERPKGSFSTLEIQRTEQGDSAMYLCASSPPDRSYEQYFGPGTRLTVT.

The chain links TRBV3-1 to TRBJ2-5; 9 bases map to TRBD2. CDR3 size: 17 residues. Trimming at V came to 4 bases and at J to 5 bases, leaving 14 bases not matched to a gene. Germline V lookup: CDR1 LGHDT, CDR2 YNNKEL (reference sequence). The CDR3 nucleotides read TGTGCCAGCAGCCGCACGCGGGGGGGCCTAGGGGTGGAGACCCAGTACTTC. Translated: CASSRTRGGLGVETQYF.

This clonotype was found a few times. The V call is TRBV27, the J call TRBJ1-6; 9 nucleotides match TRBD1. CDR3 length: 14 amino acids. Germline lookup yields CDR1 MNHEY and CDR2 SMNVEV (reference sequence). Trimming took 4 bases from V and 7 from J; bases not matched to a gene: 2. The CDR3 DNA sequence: TGTGCCAGCAGTTCCGGACAGGGGAATTCACCCCTCCACTTT. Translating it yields CASSSGQGNSPLHF.